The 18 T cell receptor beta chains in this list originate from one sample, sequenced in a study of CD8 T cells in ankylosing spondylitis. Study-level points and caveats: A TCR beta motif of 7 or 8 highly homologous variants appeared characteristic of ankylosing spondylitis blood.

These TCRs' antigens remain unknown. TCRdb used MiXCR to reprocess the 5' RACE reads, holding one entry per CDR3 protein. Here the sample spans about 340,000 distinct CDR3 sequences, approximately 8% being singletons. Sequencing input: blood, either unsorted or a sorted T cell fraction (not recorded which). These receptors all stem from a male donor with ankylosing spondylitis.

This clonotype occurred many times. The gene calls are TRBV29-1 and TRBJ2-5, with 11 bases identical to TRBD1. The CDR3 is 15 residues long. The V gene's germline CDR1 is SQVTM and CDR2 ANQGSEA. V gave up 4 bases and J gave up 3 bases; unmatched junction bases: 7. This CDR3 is CSVVGTGGFKETQYF. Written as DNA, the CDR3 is TGCAGCGTTGTGGGGACAGGGGGTTTTAAAGAGACCCAGTACTTC.

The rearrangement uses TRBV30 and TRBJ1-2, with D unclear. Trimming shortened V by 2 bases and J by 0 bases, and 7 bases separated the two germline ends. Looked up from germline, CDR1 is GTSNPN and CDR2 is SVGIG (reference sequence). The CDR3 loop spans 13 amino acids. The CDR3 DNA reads TGTGCCTGGAGTCACGTGGCTAACTATGGCTACACCTTC. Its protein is CAWSHVANYGYTF.

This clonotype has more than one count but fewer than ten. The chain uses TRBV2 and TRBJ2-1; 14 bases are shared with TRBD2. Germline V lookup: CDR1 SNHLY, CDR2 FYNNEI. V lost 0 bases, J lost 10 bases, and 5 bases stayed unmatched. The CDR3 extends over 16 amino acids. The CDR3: CASSEAGTSGSGEQFF. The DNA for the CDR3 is TGTGCCAGCAGTGAAGCCGGGACTAGCGGGAGTGGGGAGCAGTTCTTC.

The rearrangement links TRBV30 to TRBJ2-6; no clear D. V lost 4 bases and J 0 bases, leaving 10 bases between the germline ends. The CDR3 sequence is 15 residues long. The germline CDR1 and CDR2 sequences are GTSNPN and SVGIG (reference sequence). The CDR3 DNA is TGTGCCTGGACCGTACATTACTCTGGGGCCAACGTCCTGACTTTC. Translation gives CAWTVHYSGANVLTF.

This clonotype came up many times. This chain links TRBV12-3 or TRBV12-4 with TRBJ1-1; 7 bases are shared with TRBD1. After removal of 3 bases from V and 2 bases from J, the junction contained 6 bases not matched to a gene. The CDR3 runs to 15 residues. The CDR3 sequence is CASSFDRASNTEAFF. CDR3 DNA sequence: TGTGCCAGCAGTTTTGACAGGGCCTCCAACACTGAAGCTTTCTTT.

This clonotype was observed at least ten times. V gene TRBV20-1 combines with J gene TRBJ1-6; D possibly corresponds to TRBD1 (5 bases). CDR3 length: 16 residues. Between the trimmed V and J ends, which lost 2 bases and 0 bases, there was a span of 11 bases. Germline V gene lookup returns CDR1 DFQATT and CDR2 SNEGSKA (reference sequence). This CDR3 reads CSARQGGGSYNSPLHF. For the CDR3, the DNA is TGCAGTGCTAGACAGGGCGGAGGCTCCTATAATTCACCCCTCCACTTT.

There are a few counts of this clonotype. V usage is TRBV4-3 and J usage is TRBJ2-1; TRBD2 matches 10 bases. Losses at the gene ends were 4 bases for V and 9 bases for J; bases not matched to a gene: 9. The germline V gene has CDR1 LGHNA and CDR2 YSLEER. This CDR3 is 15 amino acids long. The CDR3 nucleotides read TGCGCCAGCAGCCGTGGACTAGCGGACGGGAGTGAGCAGTTCTTC. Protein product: CASSRGLADGSEQFF.

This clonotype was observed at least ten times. The CDR3, as DNA: TGTGCCAGCAGCAGGACAGGGTACGAGCAGTACTTC. Its translation is CASSRTGYEQYF. V usage is TRBV7-9 and J usage is TRBJ2-7; TRBD1 matches 8 bases. CDR1 is SEHNR, CDR2 FQNEAQ, per germline (reference sequence). The CDR3 is 12 amino acids. Germline trimming cut 5 bases from V and 4 bases from J; bases unmatched to any gene: 1.

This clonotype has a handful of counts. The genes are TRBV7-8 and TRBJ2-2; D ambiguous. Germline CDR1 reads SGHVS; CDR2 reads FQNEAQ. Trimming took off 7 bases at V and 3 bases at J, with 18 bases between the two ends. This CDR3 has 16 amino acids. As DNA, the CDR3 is TGTGCCAGCAACCTACCATGGACCAGGCACACCGGGGAGCTGTTTTTT. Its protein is CASNLPWTRHTGELFF. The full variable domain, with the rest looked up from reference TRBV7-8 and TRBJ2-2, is GAGVSQSPRYKVAKRGQDVALRCDPISGHVSLFWYQQALGQGPEFLTYFQNEAQLDKSGLPSDRFFAERPEGSVSTLKIQRTQQEDSAVYLCASNLPWTRHTGELFFGEGSRLTVL.

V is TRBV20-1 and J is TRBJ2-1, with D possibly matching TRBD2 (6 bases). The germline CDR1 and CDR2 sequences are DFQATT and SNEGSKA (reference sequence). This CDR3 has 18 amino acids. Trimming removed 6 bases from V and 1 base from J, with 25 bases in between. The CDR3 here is CSAPLAGPNLYSYNEQFF. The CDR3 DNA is TGCAGTGCCCCCCTCGCGGGACCCAATCTCTATTCCTACAATGAGCAGTTCTTC.

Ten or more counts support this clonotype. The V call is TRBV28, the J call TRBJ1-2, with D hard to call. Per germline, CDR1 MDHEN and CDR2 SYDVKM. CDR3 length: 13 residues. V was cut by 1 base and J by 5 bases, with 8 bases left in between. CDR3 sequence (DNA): TGTGCCAGCAGTTTATCCTACAGTTATGGCTACACCTTC. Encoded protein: CASSLSYSYGYTF.

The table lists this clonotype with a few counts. The DNA of the CDR3 is TGCAGTGCTAGCAATCCCGATTCGGCCATGAGTGAGCAGTTCTTC. Protein sequence: CSASNPDSAMSEQFF. The rearrangement uses TRBV20-1 and TRBJ2-1; D is uncertain. The V gene's germline CDR1 is DFQATT and CDR2 SNEGSKA (reference sequence). The CDR3 sequence is 15 residues long. The V end was cut by 3 bases, the J end by 9 bases, with 21 bases between.

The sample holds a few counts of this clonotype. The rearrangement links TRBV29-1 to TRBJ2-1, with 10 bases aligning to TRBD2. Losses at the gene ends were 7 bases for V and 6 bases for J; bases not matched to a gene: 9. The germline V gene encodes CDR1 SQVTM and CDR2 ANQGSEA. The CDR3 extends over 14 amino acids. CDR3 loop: CSGRLEREGNEQFF. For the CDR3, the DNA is TGCAGCGGGCGCTTAGAGCGGGAGGGCAATGAGCAGTTCTTC.

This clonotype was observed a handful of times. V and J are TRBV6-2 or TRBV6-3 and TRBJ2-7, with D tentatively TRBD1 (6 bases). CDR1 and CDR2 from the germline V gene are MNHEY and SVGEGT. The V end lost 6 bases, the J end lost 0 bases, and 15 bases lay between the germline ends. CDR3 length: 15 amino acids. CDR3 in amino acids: CASSLGQSDSYEQYF. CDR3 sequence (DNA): TGTGCCAGCAGCTTAGGACAGTCCGACTCCTACGAGCAGTACTTC.

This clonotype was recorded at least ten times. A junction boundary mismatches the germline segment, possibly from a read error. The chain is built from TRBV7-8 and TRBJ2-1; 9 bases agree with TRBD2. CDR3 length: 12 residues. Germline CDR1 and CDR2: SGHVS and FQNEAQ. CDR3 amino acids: CASSSLGTSFIF. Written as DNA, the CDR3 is TGTGCCAGCAGCTCCCTCGGGACTAGCTTTATCTTC.

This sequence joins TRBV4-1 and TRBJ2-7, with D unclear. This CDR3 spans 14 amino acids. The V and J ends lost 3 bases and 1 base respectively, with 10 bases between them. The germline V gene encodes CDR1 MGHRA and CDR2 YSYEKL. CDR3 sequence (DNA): TGCGCCAGCAGCCAGGGGTTGGGATCCTACGAGCAGTACTTC. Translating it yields CASSQGLGSYEQYF.

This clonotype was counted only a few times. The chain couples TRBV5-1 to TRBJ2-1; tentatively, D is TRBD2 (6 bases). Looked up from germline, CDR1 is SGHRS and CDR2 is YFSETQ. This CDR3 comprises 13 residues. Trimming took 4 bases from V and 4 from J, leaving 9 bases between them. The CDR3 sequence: CASSPSEYNEQFF. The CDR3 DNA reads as TGCGCCAGCAGCCCTAGCGAGTACAATGAGCAGTTCTTC.

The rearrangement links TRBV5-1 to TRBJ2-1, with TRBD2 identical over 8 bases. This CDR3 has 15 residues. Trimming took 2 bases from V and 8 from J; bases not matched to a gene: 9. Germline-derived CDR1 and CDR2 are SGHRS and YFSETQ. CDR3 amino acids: CASSFASGSTYEQFF. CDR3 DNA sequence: TGCGCCAGCAGCTTCGCGAGCGGGAGCACTTATGAGCAGTTCTTC.